The 18 T cell receptor beta chains below were found in one sample sequenced in a study of T-cell memory formation after mild COVID-19. TCRdb passed the 5' RACE reads through MiXCR, listing each CDR3 protein once. The sample includes 340,000 or so distinct CDR3 sequences, around 13% of them seen just once. Sequenced material: PBMCs or a T cell subset sorted from them (not recorded which). These receptors all come from a man in his late teens or twenties who had mild COVID-19 (a few samples of this study predate the infection). Cell type and time point are not known.

This clonotype has just a few counts. V is TRBV7-2 and J is TRBJ1-5; unclear D gene. The CDR3 length is 13 residues. Trimming removed 6 bases at V and 5 bases at J, with 11 bases between. In germline, CDR1 is SGHTA, CDR2 FQGNSA. The CDR3: CASSTMEDQPQHF. The CDR3 coding sequence is TGTGCCAGCAGTACGATGGAAGATCAGCCCCAGCATTTT.

The chain is built from TRBV20-1 and TRBJ2-1; tentatively, D is TRBD1 (6 bases). CDR3 length equals 12 residues. Trimming shortened V by 5 bases and J by 9 bases, and 14 bases separated the two germline ends. Germline CDR1 DFQATT, CDR2 SNEGSKA (reference sequence). The CDR3 sequence: CSAGPGAGEQFF. Written as DNA, the CDR3 is TGCAGTGCTGGACCAGGGGCCGGTGAGCAGTTCTTC.

This clonotype was observed a few times. The gene calls are TRBV4-2 and TRBJ2-1; 10 bases fit TRBD1. This CDR3 is 16 amino acids long. Germline CDR1 reads LGHNA; CDR2 reads YNFKEQ. The V gene end was trimmed by 4 bases and the J gene end by 4 bases; junction bases not matched to a gene: 7. CDR3 protein: CASSRGTGALYNEQFF. In DNA, the CDR3 is TGTGCCAGCAGCCGAGGGACAGGGGCACTTTACAATGAGCAGTTCTTC.

A few counts support this clonotype. The chain combines TRBV5-1 with TRBJ2-2; 7 bases match TRBD1. Germline V gives CDR1 SGHRS, CDR2 YFSETQ. The V segment lost 0 bases and the J segment 7 bases; nucleotides outside the gene matches: 9. The CDR3 is made up of 16 amino acids. In DNA, the CDR3 is TGCGCCAGCAGCTTGGCTGGGACAGTAAGGAACGGGGAGCTGTTTTTT. Its translation is CASSLAGTVRNGELFF.

The chain links TRBV3-1 to TRBJ1-1; D may be TRBD1 (6 bases). The CDR3 contains 12 residues. Trimming took off 4 bases at V and 10 bases at J, with 13 bases between the two ends. CDR1 and CDR2 (germline): LGHDT, YNNKEL (reference sequence). DNA of the CDR3: TGTGCCAGCAGCCGGAGGGAGGGGGGAGCTTTCTTT. It is translated as CASSRREGGAFF.

The V and J genes are TRBV3-1 and TRBJ1-6; D is unclear. The germline V and J ends were trimmed by 6 bases and 10 bases, with 16 bases remaining between them. This CDR3 region has 14 residues. Germline V CDR1 and CDR2: LGHDT, YNNKEL (reference sequence). The CDR3 loop reads CASSLTGPRSPLHF. In DNA, the CDR3 is TGTGCCAGCAGTCTGACTGGTCCGCGGTCACCCCTCCACTTT.

This sequence joins TRBV6-2 or TRBV6-3 and TRBJ2-7, with D possibly being TRBD1 (7 bases). Germline V gives CDR1 MNHEY, CDR2 SVGEGT. This CDR3 contains 16 residues. With 8 bases removed from V and 2 bases from J, the gap between germline ends came to 22 bases. CDR3 protein: CASASPRDRLAYEQYF. CDR3 nucleotide sequence: TGTGCCAGCGCATCCCCGCGGGACAGATTAGCCTACGAGCAGTACTTC.

This clonotype was seen more than once but under ten times. This chain links TRBV6-5 with TRBJ1-2; 10 positions match TRBD1. The ends lost 0 bases at V and 7 bases at J; junction bases unmatched: 8. CDR1 and CDR2 from the germline V gene are MNHEY and SVGAGI. The CDR3 is made up of 16 amino acids. The CDR3 reads CASSYSKGQGRGGYTF. In DNA, the CDR3 is TGTGCCAGCAGTTACTCGAAGGGACAGGGGAGGGGTGGCTACACCTTC.

This clonotype was seen only a few times. V is TRBV5-1 and J is TRBJ1-1; 11 nucleotides line up with TRBD1. After removal of 4 bases from V and 4 bases from J, the junction contained 12 bases not matched to a gene. CDR3 length equals 17 residues. CDR1 is SGHRS and CDR2 is YFSETQ in the germline V gene. This chain's CDR3 is CASSRGQGAISSTEAFF. CDR3 bases: TGCGCCAGCAGCAGAGGACAGGGGGCGATTTCTAGCACTGAAGCTTTCTTT.

The gene calls are TRBV3-1 and TRBJ1-2; the D is unclear. Per the germline V gene, CDR1 is LGHDT and CDR2 is YNNKEL (reference sequence). CDR3 length: 16 residues. The ends were cut back, 0 bases at V and 4 bases at J, with 15 bases in the middle. For the CDR3, the DNA is TGTGCCAGCAGCCAAGACGAGAGAATTCGTACCTATGGCTACACCTTC. Translation gives CASSQDERIRTYGYTF.

The V call is TRBV9, the J call TRBJ2-3; D gene ambiguous. The V end lost 2 bases, the J end lost 0 bases, and 7 bases lay between the germline ends. From germline, CDR1 is SGDLS and CDR2 YYNGEE. This CDR3 is 14 amino acids long. This CDR3 is CASSVAGSTDTQYF. CDR3 DNA: TGTGCCAGCAGCGTTGCCGGTAGCACAGATACGCAGTATTTT.

This clonotype was found many times. This chain uses TRBV7-6 with TRBJ1-2; D possibly corresponds to TRBD1 (5 bases). CDR1 SGHVS and CDR2 FNYEAQ come from the germline V gene. The CDR3 is 12 residues long. V lost 2 bases and J 6 bases, leaving 7 bases between the germline ends. The CDR3 DNA reads TGTGCCAGCAGCTTATGGGGGAATGGCTACACCTTC. Translation gives CASSLWGNGYTF.

This clonotype has a handful of counts. The gene calls are TRBV6-2 or TRBV6-3 and TRBJ2-7; 8 bases match TRBD1. The CDR3 contains 14 residues. Germline assignment: CDR1 MNHEY and CDR2 SVGEGT. With 4 bases clipped from V and 2 bases from J, the junction kept 4 bases outside the gene matches. The CDR3 nucleotides read TGTGCCAGCAGTTCCAACAGGGGGACCTACGAGCAGTACGTC. This translates into CASSSNRGTYEQYV.

CDR3 region: CSVAGATYEQYF. CDR3 sequence (DNA): TGCAGCGTTGCAGGGGCGACTTACGAGCAGTACTTC. V and J are TRBV29-1 and TRBJ2-7; possible D gene TRBD1, 6 bases. V lost 4 bases and J 4 bases, leaving 11 bases between the germline ends. CDR3 length equals 12 residues. Germline V gives CDR1 SQVTM, CDR2 ANQGSEA.

This chain links TRBV6-5 with TRBJ2-7; D possibly corresponds to TRBD1 (6 bases). The CDR3 has 13 amino acids. Germline loops: CDR1 MNHEY, CDR2 SVGAGI. The V end was cut by 7 bases, the J end by 2 bases, with 12 bases between. This CDR3 reads CASMDSPAYEQYF. CDR3 DNA: TGTGCCAGCATGGACAGTCCTGCCTACGAGCAGTACTTC.

This clonotype came up a few times. V is TRBV12-5 and J is TRBJ2-1; D gene ambiguous. Germline V lookup: CDR1 LGHNT, CDR2 FRNRAP. This CDR3 is 11 amino acids long. V lost 9 bases and J lost 6, with 9 bases in between. In DNA, the CDR3 is TGTGCTAGCTCTCCCTTCAATGAGCAGTTCTTC. It yields the protein CASSPFNEQFF. The full variable domain, its missing parts supplied by reference TRBV12-5 and TRBJ2-1, is DARVTQTPRHKVTEMGQEVTMRCQPILGHNTVFWYRQTMMQGLELLAYFRNRAPLDDSGMPKDRFSAEMPDATLATLKIQPSEPRDSAVYFCASSPFNEQFFGPGTRLTVL.

This clonotype was counted many times. The chain links TRBV12-3 or TRBV12-4 to TRBJ2-3, with D tentatively TRBD1 (5 bases). The V and J ends lost 3 bases and 2 bases respectively, with 9 bases between them. There are 14 residues in the CDR3. The DNA for the CDR3 is TGTGCCAGCAGTTTTCTGGGGCCCACAGATACGCAGTATTTT. Encoded protein: CASSFLGPTDTQYF.

This clonotype has just a few counts. The chain couples TRBV6-2 or TRBV6-3 to TRBJ1-5; 7 positions agree with TRBD1. From germline, CDR1 is MNHEY and CDR2 SVGEGT. Trimming at V came to 2 bases and at J to 0 bases, leaving 1 base not matched to a gene. This CDR3 contains 15 residues. The CDR3: CASSYGTDSNQPQHF. The CDR3 DNA is TGTGCCAGCAGTTACGGGACAGATAGCAATCAGCCCCAGCATTTT.